The 26 T cell receptor beta chains below come from one sample, sequenced in a study of T cells in Graves' hyperthyroidism and ophthalmopathy. Using RNA transcripts as the source, TCR beta CDR3 regions were amplified. The study used the HTBI primer set for a first-round RT-PCR of the TCR CDR3. Each CDR3 protein gets one entry after TCRdb re-called the multiplex PCR reads with MiXCR. The table lists about 520,000 distinct CDR3 sequences, around 22% of them singletons. Sequencing was performed on blood. The receptors were sampled from a woman in her twenties or thirties with Graves' ophthalmopathy.

The rearrangement joins TRBV20-1 to TRBJ2-7, with 10 bases lining up with TRBD2. CDR1 is DFQATT and CDR2 is SNEGSKA in the germline V gene (reference sequence). The junction had 10 bases not matched to a gene; V was cut back by 6 bases and J by 2 bases. The CDR3 has 15 residues. The CDR3 region is CSAKRTSGITYEQYF. CDR3 coding DNA: TGCAGTGCCAAACGAACTAGCGGGATAACCTACGAGCAGTACTTC.

This clonotype showed up many times. V usage is TRBV2 and J usage is TRBJ2-6; 8 bases are a match to TRBD1. This CDR3 is 15 amino acids long. CDR1 SNHLY and CDR2 FYNNEI come from the germline V gene. Trimming cost V 5 bases and J 1 base; bases outside gene matches: 1. The CDR3 sequence is CASSRQGSGANVLTF. In DNA form, the CDR3 reads TGTGCCAGCAGTCGACAGGGGTCTGGGGCCAACGTCCTGACTTTC.

V usage is TRBV12-3 or TRBV12-4 and J usage is TRBJ1-5; D gene ambiguous. The V end lost 0 bases, the J end lost 5 bases, and 8 bases lay between the germline ends. The CDR3 is 14 residues long. CDR3 in DNA: TGTGCCAGCAGTTTAGCGCGGGTTCATCAGCCCCAGCATTTT. It yields the protein CASSLARVHQPQHF.

This sequence joins TRBV20-1 and TRBJ1-5; D is perhaps TRBD1 (6 bases). The CDR3 is 13 residues long. The germline gives CDR1 DFQATT, CDR2 SNEGSKA (reference sequence). CDR3 protein: CTEQGKNNQPQHF. The CDR3 bases are TGCACAGAACAGGGTAAGAACAATCAGCCCCAGCATTTT.

V and J are TRBV12-3 or TRBV12-4 and TRBJ2-7; TRBD1 agrees at 7 bases. With 6 bases clipped from V and 2 bases from J, the junction kept 7 bases outside the gene matches. This CDR3 has 14 amino acids. In DNA, the CDR3 is TGTGCCAGCAGAATGGACAGGAGAGCCTACGAGCAGTACTTC. Its protein product is CASRMDRRAYEQYF.

This clonotype was seen many times. This chain joins TRBV25-1 and TRBJ1-2, with unresolved D. The V gene's germline CDR1 is MGHDK and CDR2 SYGVNS. The CDR3 is made up of 14 amino acids. Trimming shortened V by 0 bases and J by 8 bases, and 13 bases separated the two germline ends. CDR3 coding DNA: TGTGCCAGCAGTGAATATATCCCGGACGGAGGCTACACCTTC. Translated, it gives CASSEYIPDGGYTF.

This clonotype was found many times. The rearrangement uses TRBV7-9 and TRBJ1-2; no clear D gene. Germline loops: CDR1 SEHNR, CDR2 FQNEAQ (reference sequence). This CDR3 comprises 11 residues. The V and J ends lost 1 base and 7 bases respectively, with 4 bases between them. CDR3 loop: CASSLDSGYTF. The CDR3 DNA reads as TGTGCCAGCAGCTTAGACTCTGGCTACACCTTC.

This clonotype has at least ten counts. The V gene is TRBV10-3, the J gene TRBJ1-2, with no clear D. V was trimmed by 0 bases and J by 4 bases, leaving 6 bases between them. Germline V gene data show CDR1 as ENHRY and CDR2 as SYGVKD. This CDR3 has 13 residues. The CDR3 bases are TGTGCCATCAGTGAGTCGAGCCCCTATGGCTACACCTTC. Protein product: CAISESSPYGYTF.

Ten or more counts support this clonotype. The J gene is TRBJ1-1, the V gene TRBV6-1, with D possibly TRBD1 on 5 matching bases. The germline V gene has CDR1 MNHNS and CDR2 SASEGT. The CDR3 has 13 residues. Trimming took off 8 bases at V and 0 bases at J, with 10 bases between the two ends. CDR3 sequence reads: CASEGQMNTEAFF. In DNA, the CDR3 is TGTGCCAGCGAGGGGCAAATGAACACTGAAGCTTTCTTT.

There are many counts of this clonotype. V is TRBV6-2 or TRBV6-3 and J is TRBJ2-4, with 12 nucleotides matching TRBD2. The CDR3 runs 14 residues. The trim removed 4 bases at V and 12 bases at J, leaving 7 bases unmatched. CDR1 MNHEY and CDR2 SVGEGT come from the germline V gene. The CDR3 DNA follows: TGTGCCAGCAGTTTCGGACTAGCGGGAACGGATCAGTACTTC. Translating it yields CASSFGLAGTDQYF.

This clonotype showed up many times. The rearrangement joins TRBV3-1 to TRBJ1-2; perhaps TRBD1 as D (6 bases). Germline-derived CDR1 and CDR2 are LGHDT and YNNKEL (reference sequence). Trimming took 0 bases from V and 7 from J, leaving 12 bases between them. The CDR3 is 14 amino acids. The CDR3 region has the DNA TGTGCCAGCAGCCAAGAAGGGGGGGACCTTGGCTACACCTTC. This translates into CASSQEGGDLGYTF.

A word on this clonotype: A much larger clone lies a single base off, so this may be a read error. The J gene is TRBJ1-5, the V gene TRBV19; TRBD1 matches 7 bases. The CDR3 sequence is 14 residues long. CDR1 and CDR2 (germline): LNHDA, SQIVND (reference sequence). Germline trimming cut 2 bases from V and 3 bases from J; bases unmatched to any gene: 1. CDR3 residues: CASSITGDNQPQHF. In DNA form, the CDR3 reads TGTGCCAGTAGTATAACAGGGGACAATCAGCCCCAGCATTTT.

This clonotype was seen many times. The V call is TRBV20-1, the J call TRBJ1-2; 7 bases line up with TRBD1. The CDR3 consists of 13 residues. V shed 1 base, J shed 5 bases, and the junction held 4 bases outside the gene matches. Germline CDR1 reads DFQATT; CDR2 reads SNEGSKA (reference sequence). Written as DNA, the CDR3 is TGCAGTGCTAGAGGCGGGACAGTTTATGGCTACACCTTC. This codes for CSARGGTVYGYTF.

The V gene is TRBV6-2 or TRBV6-3, the J gene TRBJ2-7, with 7 bases lining up with TRBD2. Germline V CDR1 and CDR2: MNHEY, SVGEGT. Trimming at V came to 2 bases and at J to 4 bases, leaving 5 bases not matched to a gene. This CDR3 region has 14 residues. The CDR3 DNA sequence: TGTGCCAGCAGTTACCTAGCGGAGGTTTACGAGCAGTACTTC. This encodes CASSYLAEVYEQYF.

This clonotype has a count of ten or more. The chain is built from TRBV6-2 or TRBV6-3 and TRBJ2-5; D not resolved. Trimming removed 6 bases from V and 5 bases from J, with 19 bases in between. CDR3 length equals 15 residues. The germline V gene encodes CDR1 MNHEY and CDR2 SVGEGT. The CDR3 DNA reads as TGTGCCAGCAGCCCCCCCGTAGAAATCAGGGAGACCCAGTACTTC. Its protein product is CASSPPVEIRETQYF.

The V and J genes are TRBV12-5 and TRBJ2-7; D tentatively reads TRBD1 or TRBD2 (5 bases each). The CDR3 covers 14 residues. V was trimmed by 1 base and J by 3 bases, leaving 10 bases between them. Germline V lookup: CDR1 LGHNT, CDR2 FRNRAP. The CDR3 region has the DNA TGTGCTAGTGGTTTGGCTGGGGGTAGCTACGAGCAGTACTTC. Encoded protein: CASGLAGGSYEQYF.

This clonotype was seen a few times. The chain recombines TRBV20-1 with TRBJ2-2, with D tentatively TRBD2 (7 bases). CDR1 is DFQATT and CDR2 is SNEGSKA in the germline V gene (reference sequence). With 6 bases removed from V and 6 bases from J, the gap between germline ends came to 14 bases. The CDR3 is made up of 13 amino acids. CDR3 protein: CSATQGGAGELFF. The CDR3 DNA sequence: TGCAGTGCCACACAGGGAGGGGCCGGGGAGCTGTTTTTT.

This clonotype was seen ten or more times. V is TRBV6-1 and J is TRBJ2-7; D perhaps matches TRBD1 (6 bases). CDR1 and CDR2 from the germline V gene are MNHNS and SASEGT. The CDR3 runs 14 residues. Trimming shortened V by 7 bases and J by 0 bases, and 13 bases separated the two germline ends. The CDR3 is CASTMADSSYEQYF. The CDR3 DNA is TGTGCCAGCACTATGGCGGACAGCTCCTACGAGCAGTACTTC.

V usage is TRBV11-2 and J usage is TRBJ2-7; 10 bases line up with TRBD1. The CDR3 has 15 amino acids. The junction had 7 bases not matched to a gene; V was cut back by 1 base and J by 7 bases. CDR1 and CDR2 from the germline V gene are SGHAT and FQNNGV. The CDR3 protein is CASSLGTGGLEEQYF. For the CDR3, the DNA is TGTGCCAGCAGCTTAGGGACAGGGGGACTAGAGGAGCAGTACTTC.

There are many counts of this clonotype. This sequence joins TRBV6-1 and TRBJ2-7; no clear D. Trimming took off 4 bases at V and 3 bases at J, with 22 bases between the two ends. Germline assignment: CDR1 MNHNS and CDR2 SASEGT. The CDR3 extends over 17 amino acids. This chain's CDR3 is CASSGPNPHKNNYEQYF. CDR3 nucleotides: TGTGCCAGCAGTGGACCCAACCCTCACAAGAACAACTACGAGCAGTACTTC.

This clonotype was observed many times. The chain has TRBV10-1 and TRBJ2-5; the D is unclear. This CDR3 is 13 amino acids long. The germline V gene has CDR1 WNHNN and CDR2 SYGVQD (reference sequence). Deletions cut 3 bases from V and 0 bases from J, with 5 bases between. This CDR3 is CASSESYQETQYF. The CDR3 DNA follows: TGCGCCAGCAGTGAATCCTACCAAGAGACCCAGTACTTC.

This sequence joins TRBV12-3 or TRBV12-4 and TRBJ2-5; D is unclear. The CDR3 length is 13 residues. The germline V and J ends were trimmed by 3 bases and 1 base, with 6 bases remaining between them. The CDR3 sequence: CASSFTPQETQYF. In nucleotides, the CDR3 is TGTGCCAGCAGTTTCACACCCCAAGAGACCCAGTACTTC.

This chain joins TRBV11-2 and TRBJ2-7, with 13 bases that match TRBD2. Looked up from germline, CDR1 is SGHAT and CDR2 is FQNNGV. This CDR3 spans 16 amino acids. J was trimmed by 4 bases and V by 1 base; bases with no gene match: 4. CDR3: CASSLGTSGSGYEQYF. In DNA form, the CDR3 reads TGTGCCAGCAGCTTAGGGACTAGCGGGAGTGGGTACGAGCAGTACTTC.

The chain links TRBV30 to TRBJ1-6; D is ambiguous. Trimming took 0 bases from V and 5 from J, leaving 5 bases between them. CDR1 and CDR2 from the germline V gene are GTSNPN and SVGIG (reference sequence). The CDR3 extends over 13 amino acids. CDR3 loop: CAWSVQNNSPLHF. As DNA, the CDR3 is TGTGCCTGGAGTGTACAGAATAATTCACCCCTCCACTTT.

This clonotype has at least ten counts. This chain connects TRBV6-5 to TRBJ1-2; 8 bases are shared with TRBD1. CDR3 length: 14 residues. In germline, CDR1 is MNHEY, CDR2 SVGAGI. V shed 2 bases and J 4 bases; nucleotides not matched to a gene: 3. The CDR3 sequence: CASSYHQGAYGYTF. DNA of the CDR3: TGTGCCAGCAGTTACCACCAGGGGGCCTATGGCTACACCTTC.

This clonotype was picked up a small number of times. The J gene is TRBJ1-2, the V gene TRBV3-1; unclear D gene. From germline, CDR1 is LGHDT and CDR2 YNNKEL (reference sequence). This CDR3 is built from 16 residues. V lost 0 bases and J 1 base, leaving 12 bases between the germline ends. This chain's CDR3 is CASSQDRTSHNYGYTF. In DNA form, the CDR3 reads TGTGCCAGCAGCCAAGATCGGACCAGCCATAACTATGGCTACACCTTC.